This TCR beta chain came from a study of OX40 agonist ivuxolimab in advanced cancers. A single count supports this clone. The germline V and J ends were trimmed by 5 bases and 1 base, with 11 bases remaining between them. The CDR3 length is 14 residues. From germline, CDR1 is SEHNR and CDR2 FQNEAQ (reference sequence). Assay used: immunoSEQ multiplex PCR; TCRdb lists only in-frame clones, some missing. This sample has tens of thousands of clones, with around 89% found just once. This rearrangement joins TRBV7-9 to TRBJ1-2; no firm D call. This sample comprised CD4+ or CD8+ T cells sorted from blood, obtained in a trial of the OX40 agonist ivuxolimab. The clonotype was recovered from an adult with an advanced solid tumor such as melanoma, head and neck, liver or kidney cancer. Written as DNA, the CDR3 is TGTGCCAGCAGCGTACCCAGTTATAACTATGGCTACACCTTC. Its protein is CASSVPSYNYGYTF.